This TCR beta chain is drawn from a study of human T cells and chemical hapten exposure. Trimming removed 3 bases from V and 9 bases from J, with 11 bases in between. This CDR3 comprises 12 residues. The germline V gene encodes CDR1 MNHEY and CDR2 SMNVEV (reference sequence). TCRdb used MiXCR to reprocess the RACE reads, holding one entry per CDR3 protein. The sample lists about 140,000 distinct CDR3 sequences; approximately 12% were seen once. Noted time point: patch test 2, 6 weeks after DPC sensitization. Treatment meaning: therapeutic diphenylcyclopropenone sensitization with weekly scalp DPC. The study drew its donors from alopecia patients who were 18 to 70 years old and suitable for DPC. Points from the study as a whole: Expanded TCRs clustered into significantly more large CDR3 similarity groups than controls, the analysis revealed.

Of note for this clonotype: Its specificity is not known.

Material: whole blood, obtained in connection with sensitization to the hapten diphenylcyclopropenone (DPC). The clonotype comes from a woman aged 45-60 years with alopecia areata. Some clones in this sample may be carry-over from other donors' samples. The chain uses TRBV27 and TRBJ1-1, with D tentatively TRBD1 (6 bases). This chain's CDR3 is CASSFRGAKAFF. CDR3 DNA: TGTGCCAGCAGTTTCCGGGGGGCGAAAGCTTTCTTT.